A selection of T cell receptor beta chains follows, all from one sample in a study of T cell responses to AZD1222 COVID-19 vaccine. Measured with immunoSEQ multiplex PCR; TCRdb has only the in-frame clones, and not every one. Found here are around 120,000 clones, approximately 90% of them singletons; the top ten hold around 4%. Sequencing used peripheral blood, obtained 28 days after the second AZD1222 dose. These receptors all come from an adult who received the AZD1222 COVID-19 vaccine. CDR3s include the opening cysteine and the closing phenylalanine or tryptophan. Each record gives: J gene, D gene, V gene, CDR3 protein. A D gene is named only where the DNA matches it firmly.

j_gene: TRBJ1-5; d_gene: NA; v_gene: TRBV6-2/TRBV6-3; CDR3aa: CASSYSGLAKGQPQHF
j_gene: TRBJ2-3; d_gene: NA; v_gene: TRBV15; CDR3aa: CATSRDWGTDTQYF
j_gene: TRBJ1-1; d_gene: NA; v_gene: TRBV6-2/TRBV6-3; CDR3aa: CASSYVERRTEAFF
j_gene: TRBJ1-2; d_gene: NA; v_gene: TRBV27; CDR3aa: CASSYRSGQYGYTF
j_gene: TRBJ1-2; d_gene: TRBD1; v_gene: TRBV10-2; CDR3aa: CASSEPGTGSGYTF
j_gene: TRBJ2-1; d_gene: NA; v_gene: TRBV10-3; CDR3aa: CAISYLTRYSVNEQFF
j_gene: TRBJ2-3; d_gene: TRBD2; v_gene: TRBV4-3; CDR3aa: CASSQEVTTSGGITDTQYF
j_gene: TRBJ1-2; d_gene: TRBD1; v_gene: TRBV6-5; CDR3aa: CASSLDRTYGYTF
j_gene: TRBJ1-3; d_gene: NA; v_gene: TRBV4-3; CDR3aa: CASSQDRVGNTIYF
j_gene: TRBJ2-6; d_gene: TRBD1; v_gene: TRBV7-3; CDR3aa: CASSSDRAGANVLTF
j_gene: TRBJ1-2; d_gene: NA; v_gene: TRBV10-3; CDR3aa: CAISAPRRPSEGGYTF
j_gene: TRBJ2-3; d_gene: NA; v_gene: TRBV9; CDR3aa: CASSAGRRRADTQYF
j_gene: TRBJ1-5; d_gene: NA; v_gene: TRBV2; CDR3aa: CASREGESGNQPQHF
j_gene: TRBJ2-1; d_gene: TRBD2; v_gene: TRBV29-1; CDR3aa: CSGGISGSSYNEQFF
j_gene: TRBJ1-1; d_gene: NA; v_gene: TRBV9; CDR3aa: CASSTGWGYTEAFF
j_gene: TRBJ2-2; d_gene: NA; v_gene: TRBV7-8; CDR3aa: CASSLERAPGELFF
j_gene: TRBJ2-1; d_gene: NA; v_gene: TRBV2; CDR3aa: CASSRDGPNEQFF
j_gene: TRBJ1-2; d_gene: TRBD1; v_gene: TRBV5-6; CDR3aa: CASSLGQEGGYTF
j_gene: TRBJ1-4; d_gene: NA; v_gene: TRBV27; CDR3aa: CASSWEGNPAKLFF
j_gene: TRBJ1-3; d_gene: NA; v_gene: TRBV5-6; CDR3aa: CASSSRTGLSGNTIYF